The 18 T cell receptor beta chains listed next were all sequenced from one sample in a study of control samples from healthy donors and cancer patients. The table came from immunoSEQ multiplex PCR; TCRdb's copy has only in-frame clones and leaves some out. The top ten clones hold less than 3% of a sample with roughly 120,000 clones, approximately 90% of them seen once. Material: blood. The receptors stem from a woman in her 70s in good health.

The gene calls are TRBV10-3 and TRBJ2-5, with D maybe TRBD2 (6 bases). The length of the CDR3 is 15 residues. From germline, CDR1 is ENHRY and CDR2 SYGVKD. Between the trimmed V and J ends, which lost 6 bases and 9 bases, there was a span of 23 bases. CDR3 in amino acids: CAISAGKEKTGAQYF. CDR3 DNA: TGTGCCATCAGCGCCGGAAAGGAGAAAACGGGGGCCCAGTACTTC.

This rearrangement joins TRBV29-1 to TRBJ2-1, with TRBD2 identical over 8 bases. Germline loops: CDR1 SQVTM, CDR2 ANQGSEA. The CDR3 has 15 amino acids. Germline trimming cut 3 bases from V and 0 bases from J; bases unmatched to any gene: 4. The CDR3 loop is CSVDSGGVSYNEQFF. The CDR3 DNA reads TGCAGCGTTGACAGCGGGGGTGTCTCCTACAATGAGCAGTTCTTC.

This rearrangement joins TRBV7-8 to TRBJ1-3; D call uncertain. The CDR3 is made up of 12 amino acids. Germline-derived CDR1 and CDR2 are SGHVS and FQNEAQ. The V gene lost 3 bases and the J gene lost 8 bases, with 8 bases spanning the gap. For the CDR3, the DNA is TGTGCCAGCAGCTTGGGTCTGGACACCATATATTTT. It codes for CASSLGLDTIYF.

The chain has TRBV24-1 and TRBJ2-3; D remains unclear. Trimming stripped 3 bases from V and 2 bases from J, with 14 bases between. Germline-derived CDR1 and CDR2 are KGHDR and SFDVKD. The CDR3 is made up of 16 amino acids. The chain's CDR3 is CATSDPHEEHTDTQYF. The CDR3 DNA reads TGTGCCACCAGTGATCCTCACGAAGAGCACACAGATACGCAGTATTTT.

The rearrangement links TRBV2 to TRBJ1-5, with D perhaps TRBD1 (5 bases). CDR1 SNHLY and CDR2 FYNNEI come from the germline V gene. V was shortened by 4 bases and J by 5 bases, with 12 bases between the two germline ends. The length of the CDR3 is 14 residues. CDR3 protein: CASSGSGSDQPQHF. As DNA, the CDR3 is TGTGCCAGCAGTGGTTCAGGGTCGGATCAGCCCCAGCATTTT.

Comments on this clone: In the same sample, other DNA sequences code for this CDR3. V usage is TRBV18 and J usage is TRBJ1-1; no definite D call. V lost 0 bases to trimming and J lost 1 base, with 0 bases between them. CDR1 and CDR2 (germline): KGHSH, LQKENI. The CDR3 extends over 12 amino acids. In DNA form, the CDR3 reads TGTGCCAGCTCACCACCGAACACTGAAGCTTTCTTT. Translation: CASSPPNTEAFF.

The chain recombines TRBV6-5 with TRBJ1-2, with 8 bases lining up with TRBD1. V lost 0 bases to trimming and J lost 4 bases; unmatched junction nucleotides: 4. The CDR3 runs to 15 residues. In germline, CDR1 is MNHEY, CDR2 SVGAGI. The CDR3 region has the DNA TGTGCCAGCAGTTACTCATTCAGGGGGCTCTATGGCTACACCTTC. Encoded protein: CASSYSFRGLYGYTF.

DNA of the CDR3: TGTGCCAGCAGCTTATCTTTGACTGGGGCCAACGTCCTGACTTTC. Protein sequence: CASSLSLTGANVLTF. This chain joins TRBV5-4 and TRBJ2-6; no definite D call. CDR1 and CDR2 from the germline V gene are SGHNT and YYREEE (reference sequence). V was clipped by 2 bases and J by 2 bases, with 8 bases between them. The CDR3 spans 15 residues.

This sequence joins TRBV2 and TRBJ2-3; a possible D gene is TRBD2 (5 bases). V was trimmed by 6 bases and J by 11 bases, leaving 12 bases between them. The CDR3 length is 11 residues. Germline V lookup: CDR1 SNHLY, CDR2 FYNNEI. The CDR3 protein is CASSYAGRQYF. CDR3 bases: TGTGCCAGCAGCTATGCGGGTAGGCAGTATTTT.

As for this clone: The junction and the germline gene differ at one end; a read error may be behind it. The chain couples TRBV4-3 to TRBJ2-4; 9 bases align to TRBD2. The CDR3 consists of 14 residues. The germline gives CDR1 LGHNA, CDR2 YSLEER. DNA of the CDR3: TGCGCTAGCAGCCCCACTAGCGGGTCAAGCATTCAGTACTTC. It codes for CASSPTSGSSIQYF.

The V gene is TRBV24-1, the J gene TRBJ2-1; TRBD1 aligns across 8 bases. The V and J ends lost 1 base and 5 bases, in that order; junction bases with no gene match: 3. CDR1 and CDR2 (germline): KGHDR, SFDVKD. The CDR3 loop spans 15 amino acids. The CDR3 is CATSDLGTGNNEQFF. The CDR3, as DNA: TGTGCCACCAGTGATTTAGGGACAGGCAACAATGAGCAGTTCTTC.

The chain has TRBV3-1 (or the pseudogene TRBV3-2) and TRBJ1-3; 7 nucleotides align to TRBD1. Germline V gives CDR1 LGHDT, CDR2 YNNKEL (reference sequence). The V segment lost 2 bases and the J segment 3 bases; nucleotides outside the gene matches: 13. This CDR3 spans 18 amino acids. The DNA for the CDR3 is TGTGCCAGCAGCCAATTTCATCAACACAGGGGATTTGGAAACACCATATATTTT. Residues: CASSQFHQHRGFGNTIYF.

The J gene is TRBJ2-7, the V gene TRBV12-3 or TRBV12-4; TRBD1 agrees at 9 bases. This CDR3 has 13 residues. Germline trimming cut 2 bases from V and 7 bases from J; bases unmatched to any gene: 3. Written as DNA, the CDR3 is TGTGCCAGCAGTTTAAGGGGACAGGGAGAGCAGTACTTC. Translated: CASSLRGQGEQYF.

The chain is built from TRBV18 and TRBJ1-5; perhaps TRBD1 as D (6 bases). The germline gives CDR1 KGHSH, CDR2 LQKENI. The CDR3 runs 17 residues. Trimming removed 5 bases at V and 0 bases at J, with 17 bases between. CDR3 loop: CASSSNPQGFSNQPQHF. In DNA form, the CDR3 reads TGTGCCAGCTCATCGAACCCACAGGGATTTAGCAATCAGCCCCAGCATTTT.

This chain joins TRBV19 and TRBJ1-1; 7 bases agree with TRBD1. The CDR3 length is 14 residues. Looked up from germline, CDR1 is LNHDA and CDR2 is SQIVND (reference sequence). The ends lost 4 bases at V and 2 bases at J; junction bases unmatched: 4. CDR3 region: CASSRWDRNTEAFF. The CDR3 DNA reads TGTGCCAGTAGTAGGTGGGACAGAAACACTGAAGCTTTCTTT. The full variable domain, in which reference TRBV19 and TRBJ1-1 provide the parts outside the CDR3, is DGGITQSPKYLFRKEGQNVTLSCEQNLNHDAMYWYRQDPGQGLRLIYYSQIVNDFQKGDIAEGYSVSREKKESFPLTVTSAQKNPTAFYLCASSRWDRNTEAFFGQGTRLTVV.

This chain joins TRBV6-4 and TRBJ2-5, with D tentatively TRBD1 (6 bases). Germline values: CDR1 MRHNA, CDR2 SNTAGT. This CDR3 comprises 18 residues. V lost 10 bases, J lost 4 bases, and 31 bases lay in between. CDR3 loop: CANPLHRDKTGARETQYF. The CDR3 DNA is TGTGCCAACCCGTTACACCGGGACAAGACCGGAGCCAGAGAGACCCAGTACTTC.

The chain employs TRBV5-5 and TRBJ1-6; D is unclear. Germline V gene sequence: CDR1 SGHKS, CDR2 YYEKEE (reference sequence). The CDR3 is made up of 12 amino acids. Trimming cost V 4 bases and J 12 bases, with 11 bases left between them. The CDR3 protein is CASSLDPLPLHF. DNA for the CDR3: TGTGCCAGCAGCCTAGACCCTTTACCCCTCCACTTT.

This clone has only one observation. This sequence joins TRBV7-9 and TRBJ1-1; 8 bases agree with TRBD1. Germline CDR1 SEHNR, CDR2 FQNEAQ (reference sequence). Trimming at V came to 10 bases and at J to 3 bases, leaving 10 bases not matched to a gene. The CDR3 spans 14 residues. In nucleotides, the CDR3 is TGTGCCAACCGGGCCCGGACAGGGCACACTGAAGCTTTCTTT. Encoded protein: CANRARTGHTEAFF.